This TCR beta chain emerged from a study of shared clonotypes between healthy human individuals. Germline CDR1 WSHSY, CDR2 SAAADI. The CDR3 totals 14 residues. The V and J ends lost 7 bases and 5 bases, in that order; junction bases with no gene match: 5. It was across several immunoSEQ plates that each subset's genomic DNA was evenly split. It was roughly 200 ng DNA, around 33,000 T cell genomes, that sorted-subset replicate PCRs used. Method: immunoSEQ multiplex PCR; TCRdb's copy keeps in-frame clones and lacks some. The repertoire has approximately 980,000 clones, over 75% of them found once; the top ten carry approximately 1.5%. The study separated CD4+ cells into CD45RA+ naive and CD45RA-negative memory subsets. This clone has a count of ten or more. Its antigen is as yet unknown. Study-level findings and limits: About 5% of naive CD4 clonotypes were shared across a handful of donors.

The sequence was obtained from a man aged 18-30 years in good health. The chain has TRBV10-2 and TRBJ1-4; 9 bases agree with TRBD1. Material for sequencing was memory CD4+ T cells sorted from blood. Regarding subset: CD45RA-negative fraction. The CDR3 bases are TGCGCCAGCAACACCGGGACAGGGAATGAAAAACTGTTTTTT. Residues: CASNTGTGNEKLFF.